These 20 T cell receptor beta chains share one sample of origin, sequenced in a study of identical twins. TCRdb reprocessed the 5' RACE reads via MiXCR and lists one record per CDR3 protein. The sample has 700,000 or so distinct CDR3 sequences; approximately 21% are singletons. This sample was also put to use in a study of T cells expressing NK-cell markers.

The sample taken for sequencing was PBMCs. Receptors originate from a woman between 18 and 30 years old in good health.

This clonotype was detected a few times. The CDR3 here is CASTPGQGPPIQYF. The DNA for the CDR3 is TGTGCCAGCACTCCGGGACAGGGGCCACCCATTCAGTACTTC. The J gene is TRBJ2-4, the V gene TRBV12-3 or TRBV12-4; TRBD1 agrees at 10 bases. The CDR3 extends over 14 amino acids. J was trimmed by 9 bases and V by 7 bases; bases with no gene match: 9.

J is TRBJ2-1 and V is TRBV10-1; D perhaps matches TRBD2 (6 bases). Trimming stripped 5 bases from V and 9 bases from J, with 17 bases between. Germline CDR1 WNHNN, CDR2 SYGVQD (reference sequence). The CDR3 contains 14 residues. The CDR3 DNA is TGCGCCAGCAGTACCGGGACTGGGGGGAGTGAGCAGTTCTTC. Residues: CASSTGTGGSEQFF.

This clonotype occurred a few times. This chain uses TRBV6-5 with TRBJ2-3, with unresolved D. The germline V gene encodes CDR1 MNHEY and CDR2 SVGAGI. Deletions cut 5 bases from V and 2 bases from J, with 11 bases between. The CDR3 length is 14 residues. CDR3 nucleotides: TGTGCCAGCAGTAACTGGCGAAACACAGATACGCAGTATTTT. This encodes CASSNWRNTDTQYF.

This clonotype showed up just a few times. The chain couples TRBV6-2 or TRBV6-3 to TRBJ2-7; TRBD2 aligns across 10 bases. The CDR3 spans 14 residues. CDR1 and CDR2 (germline): MNHEY, SVGEGT. Losses at the gene ends were 2 bases for V and 6 bases for J; bases not matched to a gene: 4. CDR3 residues: CASSYTRTSGEQYF. For the CDR3, the DNA is TGTGCCAGCAGTTACACGCGGACTAGCGGCGAGCAGTACTTC.

V is TRBV2 and J is TRBJ2-7; 14 bases fit TRBD2. In germline, CDR1 is SNHLY, CDR2 FYNNEI. This CDR3 comprises 19 residues. The V and J ends lost 11 bases and 2 bases, in that order; junction bases with no gene match: 20. DNA for the CDR3: TGTGCCTTCAGTCCCGGACAGGGTAAGACTAGCGGGAGGGCCTACGAGCAGTACTTC. The encoded protein is CAFSPGQGKTSGRAYEQYF.

This clonotype was observed a handful of times. V usage is TRBV20-1 and J usage is TRBJ2-1; D is unresolved. V lost 2 bases, J lost 4 bases, and 15 bases lay in between. Germline V gene sequence: CDR1 DFQATT, CDR2 SNEGSKA (reference sequence). CDR3 size: 15 residues. CDR3 in DNA: TGCAGTGCTAGAAGGACCCAGATCTCTTACAATGAGCAGTTCTTC. Translated, it gives CSARRTQISYNEQFF.

The table lists this clonotype with many counts. The genes are TRBV5-5 and TRBJ2-5, with D perhaps TRBD2 (6 bases). The CDR3 contains 14 residues. V lost 3 bases and J lost 3, with 12 bases in between. Per the germline V gene, CDR1 is SGHKS and CDR2 is YYEKEE (reference sequence). The CDR3 region has the DNA TGTGCCAGCAGCTCAGCTCAGCGGGAAGAGACCCAGTACTTC. It yields the protein CASSSAQREETQYF.

V is TRBV7-2 and J is TRBJ2-1; 10 bases are a match to TRBD2. CDR1 and CDR2 (germline): SGHTA, FQGNSA. The CDR3 has 13 residues. V was pared by 2 bases and J by 10 bases, with 2 bases of the junction left unmatched. The CDR3 sequence is CASSLTSGAEQFF. CDR3 nucleotides: TGTGCCAGCAGCTTAACTAGCGGGGCAGAGCAGTTCTTC. Filled out from reference TRBV7-2 and TRBJ2-1, the complete variable domain reads GAGVSQSPSNKVTEKGKDVELRCDPISGHTALYWYRQSLGQGLEFLIYFQGNSAPDKSGLPSDRFSAERTGGSVSTLTIQRTQQEDSAVYLCASSLTSGAEQFFGPGTRLTVL.

This chain joins TRBV20-1 and TRBJ1-1; 8 positions match TRBD1. Germline CDR1 reads DFQATT; CDR2 reads SNEGSKA (reference sequence). This CDR3 spans 14 amino acids. V shed 3 bases, J shed 1 base, and the junction held 4 bases outside the gene matches. The CDR3 nucleotides read TGCAGTGCTAGCCGGGACAGGTCGAACACTGAAGCTTTCTTT. Translating gives CSASRDRSNTEAFF.

In this sample, this clonotype turned up once. The gene calls are TRBV20-1 and TRBJ2-4; the match to TRBD1 covers 12 bases. In germline, CDR1 is DFQATT, CDR2 SNEGSKA (reference sequence). Germline trimming cut 6 bases from V and 6 bases from J; bases unmatched to any gene: 12. This CDR3 has 16 amino acids. The DNA of the CDR3 is TGCAGTGCAACCCTGGGACAGGGGGCGCAGATAAACATTCAGTACTTC. Translating gives CSATLGQGAQINIQYF.

This clonotype was detected ten times or more. The chain links TRBV20-1 to TRBJ1-6, with unresolved D. Germline CDR1 and CDR2: DFQATT and SNEGSKA (reference sequence). The CDR3 is 15 residues long. V was cut by 2 bases and J by 6 bases, with 14 bases left in between. The CDR3 protein is CSARYSLGSNSPLHF. As DNA, the CDR3 is TGCAGTGCTAGATACAGTCTTGGGAGTAATTCACCCCTCCACTTT.

For this clonotype: The junction and the germline gene differ at one end; a read error may be behind it. This sequence joins TRBV5-6 and TRBJ2-4; the D gene could be TRBD1 or TRBD2 (5 bases each). CDR3 length: 13 residues. Per the germline V gene, CDR1 is SGHDT and CDR2 is YYEEEE. DNA of the CDR3: TGTGCCAGCAGCTTACGGGCAGGGACGGTATATCACTTC. Encoded protein: CASSLRAGTVYHF.

The chain has TRBV20-1 and TRBJ1-5; maybe TRBD1 (6 bases). Germline V lookup: CDR1 DFQATT, CDR2 SNEGSKA (reference sequence). This CDR3 spans 12 amino acids. V gave up 2 bases and J gave up 7 bases, with 9 bases separating them. CDR3 DNA sequence: TGCAGTGCTAGACAGGGGCCCCAGCCCCAGCATTTT. This translates into CSARQGPQPQHF.

This clonotype has a handful of counts. The genes are TRBV12-3 or TRBV12-4 and TRBJ2-3; 8 bases are a match to TRBD2. Losses at the gene ends were 5 bases for V and 2 bases for J; bases not matched to a gene: 9. The length of the CDR3 is 16 residues. CDR3 residues: CASSLGERELTDTQYF. The CDR3 bases are TGTGCCAGCAGTCTCGGGGAGCGGGAGCTCACAGATACGCAGTATTTT.

The chain employs TRBV20-1 and TRBJ2-5; D not certain. Germline V gives CDR1 DFQATT, CDR2 SNEGSKA (reference sequence). This CDR3 region has 11 residues. Trimming pared 1 base from V and 5 bases from J, leaving 5 bases between. CDR3 sequence: CSARVWETQYF. As DNA, the CDR3 is TGCAGTGCTAGAGTCTGGGAGACCCAGTACTTC.

J is TRBJ1-4 and V is TRBV29-1; maybe TRBD1 (5 bases). This CDR3 is 12 amino acids long. Germline values: CDR1 SQVTM, CDR2 ANQGSEA. Deletions cut 7 bases from V and 8 bases from J, with 14 bases between. The CDR3 sequence: CSGGRVGEKLFF. The CDR3 DNA sequence: TGCAGCGGGGGCAGGGTTGGCGAAAAACTGTTTTTT.

The CDR3 nucleotides read TGTGCCAGCAGTCCGAACTTGGGGGGCAGGGAGACCCAGTACTTC. It codes for CASSPNLGGRETQYF. The rearrangement joins TRBV6-2 or TRBV6-3 to TRBJ2-5; possibly TRBD1 or TRBD2 for D (6 bases each). Germline V gene sequence: CDR1 MNHEY, CDR2 SVGEGT. This CDR3 spans 15 amino acids. Trimming pared 5 bases from V and 5 bases from J, leaving 18 bases between.

The table lists this clonotype with many counts. The V call is TRBV12-3 or TRBV12-4, the J call TRBJ1-5; D ambiguous. Trimming pared 3 bases from V and 0 bases from J, leaving 3 bases between. The CDR3 contains 13 residues. Here the CDR3 reads CASSFASNQPQHF. The CDR3 coding sequence is TGTGCCAGCAGTTTTGCTAGCAATCAGCCCCAGCATTTT.

This clonotype was detected only a few times. This chain uses TRBV20-1 with TRBJ1-1, with D perhaps TRBD1 (6 bases). CDR3 length equals 11 residues. V lost 6 bases, J lost 10 bases, and 15 bases lay in between. CDR1 is DFQATT and CDR2 is SNEGSKA in the germline V gene (reference sequence). The DNA for the CDR3 is TGCAGTGCAATACAGGGAAGCGGAGCTTTCTTT. It is translated as CSAIQGSGAFF.

This clonotype was seen only a few times. The chain carries TRBV6-5 and TRBJ2-6, with 7 bases fitting TRBD1. The germline V gene encodes CDR1 MNHEY and CDR2 SVGAGI. The CDR3 covers 18 residues. J lost 0 bases, V lost 0 bases, and 5 bases had no gene match. This CDR3 is CASSYSNRGVSGANVLTF. The CDR3 nucleotides are TGTGCCAGCAGTTACTCGAACAGGGGAGTCTCTGGGGCCAACGTCCTGACTTTC.